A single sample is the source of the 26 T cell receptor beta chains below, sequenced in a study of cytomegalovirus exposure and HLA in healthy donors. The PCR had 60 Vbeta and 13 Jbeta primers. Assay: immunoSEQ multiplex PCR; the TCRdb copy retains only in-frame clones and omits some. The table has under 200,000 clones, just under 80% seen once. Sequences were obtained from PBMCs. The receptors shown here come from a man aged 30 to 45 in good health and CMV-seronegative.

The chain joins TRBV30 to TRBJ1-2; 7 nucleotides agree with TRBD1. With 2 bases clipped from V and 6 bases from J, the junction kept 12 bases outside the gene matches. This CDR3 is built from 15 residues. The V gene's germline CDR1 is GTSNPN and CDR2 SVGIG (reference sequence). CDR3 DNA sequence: TGTGCCTGGAGTCTTCAGGGGGTGAGAGGTCATGGCTACACCTTC. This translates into CAWSLQGVRGHGYTF.

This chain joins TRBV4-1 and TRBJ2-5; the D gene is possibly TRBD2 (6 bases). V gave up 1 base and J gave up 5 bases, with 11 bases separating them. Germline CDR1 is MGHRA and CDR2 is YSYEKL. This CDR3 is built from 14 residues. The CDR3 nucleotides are TGCGCCAGCAGCCAAGTTGGGGGGAGCGAGACCCAGTACTTC. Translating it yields CASSQVGGSETQYF.

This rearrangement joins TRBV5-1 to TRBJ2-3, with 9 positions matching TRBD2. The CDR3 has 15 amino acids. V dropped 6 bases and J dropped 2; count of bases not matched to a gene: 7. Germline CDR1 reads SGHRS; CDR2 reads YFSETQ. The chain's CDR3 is CASTGAGGATDTQYF. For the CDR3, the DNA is TGCGCCAGCACCGGGGCGGGAGGGGCCACAGATACGCAGTATTTT.

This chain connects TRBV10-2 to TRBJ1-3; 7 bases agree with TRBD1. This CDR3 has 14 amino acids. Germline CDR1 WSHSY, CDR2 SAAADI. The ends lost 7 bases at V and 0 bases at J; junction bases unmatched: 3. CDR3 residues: CASKRQGSGNTIYF. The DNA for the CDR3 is TGCGCCAGCAAAAGACAGGGCTCTGGAAACACCATATATTTT.

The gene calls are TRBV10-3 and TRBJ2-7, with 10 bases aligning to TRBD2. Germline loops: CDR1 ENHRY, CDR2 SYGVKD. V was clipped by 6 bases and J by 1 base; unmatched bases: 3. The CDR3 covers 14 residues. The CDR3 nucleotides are TGTGCCATCAGCGGGACTAGCGAATCCTACGAGCAGTACTTC. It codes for CAISGTSESYEQYF.

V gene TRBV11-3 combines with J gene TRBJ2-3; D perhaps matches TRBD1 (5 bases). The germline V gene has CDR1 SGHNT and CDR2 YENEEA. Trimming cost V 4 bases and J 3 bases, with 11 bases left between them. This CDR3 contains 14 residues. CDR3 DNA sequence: TGTGCCAGCAGCTCCCATACAGGAACAGATACGCAGTATTTT. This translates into CASSSHTGTDTQYF.

DNA of the CDR3: TGTGCCTTACAGACAGGGGGCTACGAGCAGTACTTC. It is translated as CALQTGGYEQYF. V gene TRBV30 combines with J gene TRBJ2-7; 9 bases line up with TRBD1. Unmatched junction bases numbered 4, after V lost 7 bases and J lost 3 bases. In germline, CDR1 is GTSNPN, CDR2 SVGIG (reference sequence). The length of the CDR3 is 12 residues.

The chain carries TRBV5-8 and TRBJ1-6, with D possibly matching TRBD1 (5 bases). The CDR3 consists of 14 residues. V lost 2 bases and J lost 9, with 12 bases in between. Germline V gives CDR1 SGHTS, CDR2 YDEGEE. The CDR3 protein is CASSFQGAVSPLHF. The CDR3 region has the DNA TGTGCCAGCAGCTTTCAAGGGGCGGTTTCACCCCTCCACTTT. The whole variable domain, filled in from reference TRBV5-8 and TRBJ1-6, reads EAGVTQSPTHLIKTRGQQATLRCSPISGHTSVYWYQQALGLGLQFLLWYDEGEERNRGNFPPRFSGRQFPNYSSELNVNALELEDSALYLCASSFQGAVSPLHFGNGTRLTVT.

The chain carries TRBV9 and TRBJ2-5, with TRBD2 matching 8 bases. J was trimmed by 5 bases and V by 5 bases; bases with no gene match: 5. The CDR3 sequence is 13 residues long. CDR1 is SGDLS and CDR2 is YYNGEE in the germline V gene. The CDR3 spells CASSSGVWETQYF. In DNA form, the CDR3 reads TGTGCCAGCAGTAGCGGGGTTTGGGAGACCCAGTACTTC.

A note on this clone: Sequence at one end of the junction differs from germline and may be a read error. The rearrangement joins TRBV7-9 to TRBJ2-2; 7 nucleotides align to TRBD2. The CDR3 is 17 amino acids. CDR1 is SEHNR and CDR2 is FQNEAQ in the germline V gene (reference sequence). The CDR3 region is CSSSLPGREPNTGELFF. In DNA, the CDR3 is TGTTCCAGCAGCTTACCCGGGCGGGAGCCTAACACCGGGGAGCTGTTTTTT.

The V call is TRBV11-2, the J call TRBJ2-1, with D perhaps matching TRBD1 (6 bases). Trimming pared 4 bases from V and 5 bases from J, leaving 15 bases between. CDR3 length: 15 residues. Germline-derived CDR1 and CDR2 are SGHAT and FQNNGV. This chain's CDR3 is CASSSRWTADNEQFF. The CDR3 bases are TGTGCCAGCAGCTCCCGTTGGACAGCCGACAATGAGCAGTTCTTC.

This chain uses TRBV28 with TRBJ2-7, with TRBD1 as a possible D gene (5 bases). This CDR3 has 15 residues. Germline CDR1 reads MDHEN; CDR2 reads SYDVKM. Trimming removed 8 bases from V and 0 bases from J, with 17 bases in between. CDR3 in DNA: TGTGCCAGCGGGTCTGGGGCCCAGAGCTCCTACGAGCAGTACTTC. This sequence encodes CASGSGAQSSYEQYF.

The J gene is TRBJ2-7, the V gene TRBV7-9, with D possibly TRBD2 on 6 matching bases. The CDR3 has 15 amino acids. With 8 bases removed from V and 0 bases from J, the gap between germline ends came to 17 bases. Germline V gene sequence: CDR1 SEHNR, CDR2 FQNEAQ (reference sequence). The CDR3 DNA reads TGTGCCAGCGCCTCGGATGGGGGGTACTCCTACGAGCAGTACTTC. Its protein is CASASDGGYSYEQYF.

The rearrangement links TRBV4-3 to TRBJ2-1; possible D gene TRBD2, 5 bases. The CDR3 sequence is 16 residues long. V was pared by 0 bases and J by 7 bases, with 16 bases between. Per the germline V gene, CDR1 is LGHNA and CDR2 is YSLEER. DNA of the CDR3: TGCGCCAGCAGCCAAGATCAGAGAGGGCTAAGAAATGAGCAGTTCTTC. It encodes CASSQDQRGLRNEQFF.

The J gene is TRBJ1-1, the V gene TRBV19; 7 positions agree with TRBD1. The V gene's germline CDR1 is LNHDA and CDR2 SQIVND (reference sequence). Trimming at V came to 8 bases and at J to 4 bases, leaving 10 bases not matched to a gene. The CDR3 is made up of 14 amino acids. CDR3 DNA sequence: TGTGCCAGTGTAGACAGGGTTTTTCGCACTGAAGCTTTCTTT. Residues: CASVDRVFRTEAFF.

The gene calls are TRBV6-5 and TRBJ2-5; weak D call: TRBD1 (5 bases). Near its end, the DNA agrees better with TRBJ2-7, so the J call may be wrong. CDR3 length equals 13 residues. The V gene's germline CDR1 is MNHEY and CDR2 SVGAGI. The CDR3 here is CASSYRGPYEQYF. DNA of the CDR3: TGTGCCAGCAGTTACAGGGGTCCCTACGAGCAGTACTTC.

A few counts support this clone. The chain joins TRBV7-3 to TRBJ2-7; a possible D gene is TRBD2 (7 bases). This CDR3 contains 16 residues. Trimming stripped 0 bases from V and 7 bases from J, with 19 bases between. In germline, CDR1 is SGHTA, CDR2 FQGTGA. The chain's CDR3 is CASSLTGGSGAEEQYF. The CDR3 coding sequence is TGTGCCAGCAGCTTAACGGGGGGGTCGGGGGCTGAAGAGCAGTACTTC.

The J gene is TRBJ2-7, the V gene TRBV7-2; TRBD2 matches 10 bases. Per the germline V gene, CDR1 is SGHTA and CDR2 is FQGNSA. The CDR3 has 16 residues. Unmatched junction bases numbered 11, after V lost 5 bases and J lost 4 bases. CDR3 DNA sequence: TGTGCCAGCAGCCCACTTCCTAGCGGGAGTTTTTACGAGCAGTACTTC. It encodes CASSPLPSGSFYEQYF.

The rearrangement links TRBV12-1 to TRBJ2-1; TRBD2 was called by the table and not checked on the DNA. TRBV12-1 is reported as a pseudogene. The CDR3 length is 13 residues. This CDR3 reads CASSLAPYNEQFF. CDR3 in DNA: TGTGCCAGCAGTTTAGCTCCCTACAATGAGCAGTTCTTC.

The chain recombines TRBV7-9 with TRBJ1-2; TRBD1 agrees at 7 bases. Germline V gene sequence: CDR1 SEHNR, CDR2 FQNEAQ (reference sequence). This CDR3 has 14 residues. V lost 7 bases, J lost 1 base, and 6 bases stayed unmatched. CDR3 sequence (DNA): TGTGCCAGCAAACCGGGACAGAGTAACTATGGCTACACCTTC. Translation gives CASKPGQSNYGYTF. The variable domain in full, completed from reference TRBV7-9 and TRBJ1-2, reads DTGVSQNPRHKITKRGQNVTFRCDPISEHNRLYWYRQTLGQGPEFLTYFQNEAQLEKSRLLSDRFSAERPKGSFSTLEIQRTEQGDSAMYLCASKPGQSNYGYTFGSGTRLTVV.

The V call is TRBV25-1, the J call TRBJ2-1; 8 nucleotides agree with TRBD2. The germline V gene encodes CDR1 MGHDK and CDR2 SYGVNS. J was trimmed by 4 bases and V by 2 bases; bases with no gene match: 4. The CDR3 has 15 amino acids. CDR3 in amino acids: CASSEIGREYNEQFF. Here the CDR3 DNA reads TGTGCCAGCAGTGAAATCGGGAGGGAATACAATGAGCAGTTCTTC. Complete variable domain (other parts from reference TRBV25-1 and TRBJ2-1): EADIYQTPRYLVIGTGKKITLECSQTMGHDKMYWYQQDPGMELHLIHYSYGVNSTEKGDLSSESTVSRIRTEHFPLTLESARPSHTSQYLCASSEIGREYNEQFFGPGTRLTVL.

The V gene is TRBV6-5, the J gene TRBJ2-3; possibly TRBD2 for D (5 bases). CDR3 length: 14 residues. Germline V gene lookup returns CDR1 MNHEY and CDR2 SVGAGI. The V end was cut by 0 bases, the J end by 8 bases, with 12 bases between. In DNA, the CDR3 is TGTGCCAGCAGTTACTCTGGACTCTTTGGTACGCAGTATTTT. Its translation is CASSYSGLFGTQYF.

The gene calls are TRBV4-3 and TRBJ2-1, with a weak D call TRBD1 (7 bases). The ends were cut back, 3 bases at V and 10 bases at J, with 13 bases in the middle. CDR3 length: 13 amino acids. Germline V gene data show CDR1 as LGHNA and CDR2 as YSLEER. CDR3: CASSQTQGGEQFF. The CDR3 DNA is TGCGCCAGCAGCCAGACCCAGGGGGGCGAGCAGTTCTTC.

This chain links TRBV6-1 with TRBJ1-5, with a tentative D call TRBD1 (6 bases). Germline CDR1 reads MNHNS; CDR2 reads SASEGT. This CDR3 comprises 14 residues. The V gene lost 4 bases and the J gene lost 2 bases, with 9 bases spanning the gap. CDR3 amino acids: CASSVSGGNQPQHF. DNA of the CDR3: TGTGCCAGCAGTGTGTCAGGGGGCAATCAGCCCCAGCATTTT.

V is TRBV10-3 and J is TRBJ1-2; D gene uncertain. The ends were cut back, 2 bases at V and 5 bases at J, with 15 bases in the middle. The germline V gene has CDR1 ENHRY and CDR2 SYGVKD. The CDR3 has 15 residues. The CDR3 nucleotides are TGTGCCATCAGTGAGATAGGAGGGCAGATTTATGGCTACACCTTC. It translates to CAISEIGGQIYGYTF.

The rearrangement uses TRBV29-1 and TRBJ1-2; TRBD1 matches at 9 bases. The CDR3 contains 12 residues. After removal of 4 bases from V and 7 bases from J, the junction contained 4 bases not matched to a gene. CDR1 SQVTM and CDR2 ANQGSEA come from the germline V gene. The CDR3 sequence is CSVGTGGSGYTF. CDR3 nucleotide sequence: TGCAGCGTTGGAACAGGGGGCTCTGGCTACACCTTC.